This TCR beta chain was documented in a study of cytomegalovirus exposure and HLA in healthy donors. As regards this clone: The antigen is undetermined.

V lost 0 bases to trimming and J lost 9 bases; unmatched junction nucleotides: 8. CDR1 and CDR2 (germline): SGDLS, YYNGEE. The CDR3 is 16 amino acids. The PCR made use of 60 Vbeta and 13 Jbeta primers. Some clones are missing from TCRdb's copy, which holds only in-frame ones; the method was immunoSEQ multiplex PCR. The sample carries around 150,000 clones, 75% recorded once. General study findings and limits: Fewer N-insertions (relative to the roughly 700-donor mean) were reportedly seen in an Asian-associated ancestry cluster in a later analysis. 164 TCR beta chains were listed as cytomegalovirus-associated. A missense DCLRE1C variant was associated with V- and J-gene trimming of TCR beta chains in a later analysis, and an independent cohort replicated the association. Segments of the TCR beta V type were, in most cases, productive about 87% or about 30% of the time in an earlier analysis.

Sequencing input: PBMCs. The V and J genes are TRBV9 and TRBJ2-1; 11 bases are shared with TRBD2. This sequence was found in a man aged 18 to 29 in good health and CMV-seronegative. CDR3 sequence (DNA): TGTGCCAGCAGCGTAGAGCCCCAACTAGCGGGAGTTGAGCAGTTCTTC. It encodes CASSVEPQLAGVEQFF.